This T cell receptor beta chain is drawn from a study of blood T cell repertoires in COVID-19. Germline CDR1 and CDR2: LGHNA and YSLEER. V lost 5 bases and J lost 3, with 10 bases in between. The CDR3 has 13 residues. Clones were sequenced by immunoSEQ multiplex PCR, and TCRdb holds only the in-frame ones, with some missing. The sample yields 75,000 to 85,000 clones, 75% to 90% seen once. This chain connects TRBV4-3 to TRBJ2-5, with a tentative D call TRBD2 (6 bases). This TCR was sampled from a human donor in a cohort sampled during active COVID-19. Material for sequencing was peripheral blood. For the CDR3, the DNA is TGCGCCAGCAGCAGCCTAGCGAAAGAGACCCAGTACTTC. Its protein product is CASSSLAKETQYF.